Below, one T cell receptor beta chain is given with its context. Its antigen is as yet unknown. MiXCR was run by TCRdb on the RT-PCR reads, yielding one entry per CDR3 protein. There are around 520,000 distinct CDR3 sequences in the sample; about an eighth occur only once, and roughly 10% lies in the top ten. The CDR3 contains 16 residues. Per germline, CDR1 MNHEY and CDR2 SVGEGT. The junction had 5 bases not matched to a gene; V was cut back by 0 bases and J by 4 bases. This sample is part of a study of response to subunit inactivated influenza vaccine. Notes on the study in general: There was a suggestion from the authors that each seasonal influenza vaccination recruits few new T cells.

The sample consisted of PBMCs from blood, taken on the day of vaccination. The chain joins TRBV6-2 or TRBV6-3 to TRBJ2-2; 7 nucleotides line up with TRBD2. The TCR sequence derives from a man in his forties or fifties who received an inactivated influenza vaccine. CDR3 DNA: TGTGCCAGCAGTTACTCAAAAACTAGCGTCACCGGGGAGCTGTTTTTT. Amino acid sequence: CASSYSKTSVTGELFF.